One and the same sample provided the 20 T cell receptor beta chains below, sequenced in a study of blood T cell repertoires in COVID-19 (dated by TCRdb to about 2020). Receptors were amplified or captured by the immunoSEQ multiplex PCR assay. TCRdb obtained this table from immuneACCESS and retained in-frame rearrangements with V and J assigned. These tables miss some clones; where compared with another copy, unresolved V genes account for less than half of the shortfall, and the remainder is unexplained. A total of about 380,000 clones appear in this sample, roughly 85% of them only once. The ten largest clones represent roughly 3.6% of the sample. Source material: peripheral blood. These receptors originate from a young woman with acute or convalescent COVID-19.

This chain uses TRBV3-1 (or the pseudogene TRBV3-2) with TRBJ2-7; TRBD1 is a possible D gene (5 bases). The CDR3 consists of 12 residues. The V and J ends lost 5 bases and 7 bases respectively, with 12 bases between them. Per the germline V gene, CDR1 is LGHDT and CDR2 is YNNKEL (reference sequence). The CDR3 spells CASSGARREQYF. CDR3 nucleotide sequence: TGTGCCAGCAGCGGGGCGCGGCGGGAGCAGTACTTC.

The chain uses TRBV3-1 (or the pseudogene TRBV3-2) and TRBJ1-6; 7 positions agree with TRBD1. The CDR3 is 18 residues long. Germline V lookup: CDR1 LGHDT, CDR2 YNNKEL (reference sequence). Trimming took 1 base from V and 0 from J; bases not matched to a gene: 6. CDR3 nucleotide sequence: TGTGCCAGCAGCCAAGGACAGGGATCCAGCTCCTATAATTCACCCCTCCACTTT. Protein sequence: CASSQGQGSSSYNSPLHF.

This clone has just a few counts. CDR3 DNA: TGTGCCAGTTGTATCGCTAACTATGGCTACACCTTC. Translated, it gives CASCIANYGYTF. V is TRBV5-6 and J is TRBJ1-2; D unresolved. The CDR3 runs 12 residues. The ends were cut back, 8 bases at V and 0 bases at J, with 8 bases in the middle. Per germline, CDR1 SGHDT and CDR2 YYEEEE. The full variable domain, completed using reference TRBV5-6 and TRBJ1-2, is DAGVTQSPTHLIKTRGQQVTLRCSPKSGHDTVSWYQQALGQGPQFIFQYYEEEERQRGNFPDRFSGHQFPNYSSELNVNALLLGDSALYLCASCIANYGYTFGSGTRLTVV.

The rearrangement links TRBV7-8 to TRBJ2-1, with 8 bases that match TRBD1. Germline lookup yields CDR1 SGHVS and CDR2 FQNEAQ. The CDR3 has 16 residues. Trimming at V came to 4 bases and at J to 4 bases, leaving 9 bases not matched to a gene. The CDR3 here is CASSSHTTGGYNEQFF. CDR3 DNA: TGTGCCAGCAGCTCCCATACAACAGGGGGATACAATGAGCAGTTCTTC.

This clone showed up just once. This chain links TRBV28 with TRBJ1-4, with TRBD1 identical over 8 bases. Unmatched junction bases numbered 11, after V lost 6 bases and J lost 8 bases. The CDR3 is made up of 15 amino acids. Germline lookup yields CDR1 MDHEN and CDR2 SYDVKM. Here the CDR3 reads CASSPGQGRGEKLFF. DNA of the CDR3: TGTGCCAGCAGCCCAGGACAGGGCCGTGGGGAAAAACTGTTTTTT.

The gene calls are TRBV10-3 and TRBJ1-1; TRBD1 might be the D (6 bases). V lost 6 bases and J lost 4, with 21 bases in between. The germline V gene has CDR1 ENHRY and CDR2 SYGVKD. CDR3 size: 16 residues. CDR3 sequence: CAISRPPRGSSTEAFF. The CDR3 bases are TGTGCCATCAGCCGCCCTCCGAGGGGGAGTTCCACTGAAGCTTTCTTT.

This clone was counted a single time. The chain combines TRBV9 with TRBJ1-6; the D is unclear. V lost 4 bases, J lost 10 bases, and 21 bases lay in between. Germline V lookup: CDR1 SGDLS, CDR2 YYNGEE. This CDR3 region has 16 residues. In DNA, the CDR3 is TGTGCCAGCAGCTCCCTGAGCAGAGGGTCGGGGTCACCCCTCCACTTT. As protein: CASSSLSRGSGSPLHF. The whole variable domain, remainder taken from reference TRBV9 and TRBJ1-6, is DSGVTQTPKHLITATGQRVTLRCSPRSGDLSVYWYQQSLDQGLQFLIQYYNGEERAKGNILERFSAQQFPDLHSELNLSSLELGDSALYFCASSSLSRGSGSPLHFGNGTRLTVT.

In DNA form, the CDR3 reads TGTGCCAGTAGTACTCCTACAGGGGCCAATCAGCCCCAGCATTTT. Residues: CASSTPTGANQPQHF. V usage is TRBV19 and J usage is TRBJ1-5; 7 nucleotides align to TRBD1. This CDR3 has 15 amino acids. Germline CDR1 is LNHDA and CDR2 is SQIVND (reference sequence). Trimming cost V 4 bases and J 3 bases; bases outside gene matches: 6. The whole variable domain, filled in from reference TRBV19 and TRBJ1-5, reads DGGITQSPKYLFRKEGQNVTLSCEQNLNHDAMYWYRQDPGQGLRLIYYSQIVNDFQKGDIAEGYSVSREKKESFPLTVTSAQKNPTAFYLCASSTPTGANQPQHFGDGTRLSIL.

This rearrangement joins TRBV9 to TRBJ1-2; possible D gene TRBD1, 6 bases. V was trimmed by 0 bases and J by 4 bases, leaving 13 bases between them. The CDR3 has 15 amino acids. Germline V gene sequence: CDR1 SGDLS, CDR2 YYNGEE. This CDR3 reads CASSVAQGIGYGYTF. The CDR3 nucleotides are TGTGCCAGCAGCGTAGCGCAGGGGATAGGCTATGGCTACACCTTC.

The chain recombines TRBV7-9 with TRBJ1-3; D remains unclear. Germline V gene lookup returns CDR1 SEHNR and CDR2 FQNEAQ (reference sequence). Trimming cost V 3 bases and J 7 bases, with 13 bases left between them. CDR3 length: 14 amino acids. The CDR3 sequence is CASSFPVELNTIYF. The CDR3 DNA is TGTGCCAGCAGCTTCCCGGTTGAACTTAACACCATATATTTT.

V is TRBV5-4 and J is TRBJ2-4; the match to TRBD2 covers 13 bases. V dropped 4 bases and J dropped 0; count of bases not matched to a gene: 10. The V gene's germline CDR1 is SGHNT and CDR2 YYREEE (reference sequence). The CDR3 spans 19 residues. CDR3 region: CASSPSGLAGLVAKNIQYF. DNA of the CDR3: TGTGCCAGCAGCCCCTCGGGACTAGCGGGATTGGTAGCCAAAAACATTCAGTACTTC.

The chain is built from TRBV9 and TRBJ1-1; D is uncertain. Germline V gives CDR1 SGDLS, CDR2 YYNGEE. The CDR3 has 14 amino acids. Trimming left V 3 bases short and J 1 base short, with 10 bases between. As DNA, the CDR3 is TGTGCCAGCAGCGAGGGAGGGTGGAACACTGAAGCTTTCTTT. This gives the protein CASSEGGWNTEAFF.

This chain connects TRBV3-1 (or the pseudogene TRBV3-2) to TRBJ1-6; D is perhaps TRBD1 (6 bases). Germline CDR1 LGHDT, CDR2 YNNKEL (reference sequence). This CDR3 is built from 15 residues. V lost 3 bases to trimming and J lost 7 bases, with 13 bases between them. The DNA of the CDR3 is TGTGCCAGCAGCCAGGGGGGGCGCAGGAATTCACCCCTCCACTTT. Protein sequence: CASSQGGRRNSPLHF.

V is TRBV10-3 and J is TRBJ2-7; 7 nucleotides agree with TRBD2. CDR3 length: 17 residues. V gave up 3 bases and J gave up 0 bases; unmatched junction bases: 11. Germline V CDR1 and CDR2: ENHRY, SYGVKD. CDR3 sequence (DNA): TGTGCCATCAGTGATTACGGCCTAGCGGCGAACTCCTACGAGCAGTACTTC. Translating gives CAISDYGLAANSYEQYF.

CDR3 loop: CASSLAGDTDTQYF. CDR3 nucleotide sequence: TGTGCCAGCAGCCTAGCGGGGGACACAGATACGCAGTATTTT. The genes are TRBV6-5 and TRBJ2-3; 10 bases align to TRBD2. The CDR3 is made up of 14 amino acids. The J segment lost 2 bases and the V segment lost 6 bases, leaving 2 bases of the junction unmatched. The germline V gene has CDR1 MNHEY and CDR2 SVGAGI.

This chain uses TRBV9 with TRBJ2-7; TRBD1 matches 7 bases. Germline assignment: CDR1 SGDLS and CDR2 YYNGEE. CDR3 length: 16 residues. The J segment lost 0 bases and the V segment lost 3 bases, leaving 9 bases of the junction unmatched. CDR3 protein: CASSASAGTVSYEQYF. Written as DNA, the CDR3 is TGTGCCAGCAGCGCCTCCGCCGGGACAGTCTCCTACGAGCAGTACTTC.

The rearrangement links TRBV13 to TRBJ1-6; possibly TRBD1 for D (5 bases). CDR1 and CDR2 from the germline V gene are PRHDT and FYEKMQ (reference sequence). The CDR3 covers 15 residues. The germline V and J ends were trimmed by 4 bases and 4 bases, with 11 bases remaining between them. In DNA form, the CDR3 reads TGTGCCAGCAGCTCGGGCGGGGGGTATAATTCACCCCTCCACTTT. It encodes CASSSGGGYNSPLHF. Complete variable domain (other parts from reference TRBV13 and TRBJ1-6): AAGVIQSPRHLIKEKRETATLKCYPIPRHDTVYWYQQGPGQDPQFLISFYEKMQSDKGSIPDRFSAQQFSDYHSELNMSSLELGDSALYFCASSSGGGYNSPLHFGNGTRLTVT.

The rearrangement joins TRBV9 to TRBJ2-3, with a possible D match to TRBD1 (5 bases). This CDR3 spans 16 amino acids. V was cut by 0 bases and J by 5 bases, with 16 bases left in between. Germline V gene lookup returns CDR1 SGDLS and CDR2 YYNGEE. The CDR3 DNA follows: TGTGCCAGCAGCGTAGAACAGGCAACAACGAGAGATACGCAGTATTTT. It codes for CASSVEQATTRDTQYF.

This clone was seen only a few times. The chain has TRBV24-1 and TRBJ2-1, with TRBD2 identical over 15 bases. V gave up 9 bases and J gave up 10 bases; unmatched junction bases: 9. CDR1 and CDR2 (germline): KGHDR, SFDVKD. The CDR3 has 15 amino acids. In DNA form, the CDR3 reads TGTGCCACCGGGACGGGACTAGCGGGAGGAAAGGAGCAGTTCTTC. Translating gives CATGTGLAGGKEQFF.

With respect to this clone: The same CDR3 can be traced to other DNA sequences in this sample. The V and J genes are TRBV10-1 and TRBJ1-2; tentative D call: TRBD1 (5 bases). The CDR3 contains 13 residues. Trimming took 5 bases from V and 2 from J, leaving 9 bases between them. The germline V gene encodes CDR1 WNHNN and CDR2 SYGVQD (reference sequence). The CDR3 sequence: CASSLGENYGYTF. The CDR3 DNA sequence: TGCGCCAGCAGTTTAGGGGAAAACTATGGCTACACCTTC.